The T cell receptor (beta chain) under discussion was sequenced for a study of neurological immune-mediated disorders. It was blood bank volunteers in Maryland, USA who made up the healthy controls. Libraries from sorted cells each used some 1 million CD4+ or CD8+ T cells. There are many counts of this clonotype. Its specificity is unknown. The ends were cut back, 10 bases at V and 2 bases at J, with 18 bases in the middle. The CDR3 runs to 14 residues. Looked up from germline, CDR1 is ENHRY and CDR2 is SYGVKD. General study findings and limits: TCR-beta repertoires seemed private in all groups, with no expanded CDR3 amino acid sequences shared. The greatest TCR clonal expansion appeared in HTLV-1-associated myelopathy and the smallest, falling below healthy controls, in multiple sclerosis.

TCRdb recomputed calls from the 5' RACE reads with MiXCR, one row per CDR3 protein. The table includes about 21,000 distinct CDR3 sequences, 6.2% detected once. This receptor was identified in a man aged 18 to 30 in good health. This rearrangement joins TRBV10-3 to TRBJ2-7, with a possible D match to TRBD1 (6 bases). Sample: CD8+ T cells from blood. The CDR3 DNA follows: TGTGCCACCGCAGGGGTCCTTGAACCCTACGAGCAGTACTTC. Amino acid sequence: CATAGVLEPYEQYF.